The 2 T cell receptor beta chains in this list originate from one sample, sequenced in a study of T cells in Graves' hyperthyroidism and ophthalmopathy. The CDR3 regions of TCR beta were amplified from RNA transcripts. With the HTBI primer set, the TCR CDR3 went through a first round of RT-PCR. TCRdb itself ran the multiplex PCR reads through MiXCR, one entry per CDR3 protein. Seen here are some 150,000 distinct CDR3 sequences, about 20% observed once, and the top ten hold 65% to 80%. Sequenced input: blood. These receptors were collected from a woman between 45 and 65 years old with Graves' hyperthyroidism that later progressed to Graves' ophthalmopathy.

This clonotype was detected only a few times. The chain has TRBV29-1 and TRBJ2-1; the match to TRBD2 covers 7 bases. The V gene's germline CDR1 is SQVTM and CDR2 ANQGSEA. The V and J ends lost 6 bases and 7 bases, in that order; junction bases with no gene match: 12. CDR3 length: 14 amino acids. As DNA, the CDR3 is TGCAGCGTGAACCACGGGCTAGCGGAAAATGAGCAGTTCTTC. As protein: CSVNHGLAENEQFF.

The chain couples TRBV7-2 to TRBJ1-1, with D unresolved. Germline values: CDR1 SGHTA, CDR2 FQGNSA. The V gene lost 3 bases and the J gene lost 6 bases, with 14 bases spanning the gap. The CDR3 consists of 14 residues. DNA for the CDR3: TGTGCCAGCAGCTTTGTTTTCATGCTCCCTGAAGCTTTCTTT. The encoded protein is CASSFVFMLPEAFF.